This TCR beta chain was recorded in a study of T cells in Graves' hyperthyroidism and ophthalmopathy. Study conclusions and caveats: Among thyroid clonotypes expanded above 0.001, most also appeared in blood. Ophthalmopathy got predicted by the model a median about six months before its onset.

Each diagnosis drew on symptoms, thyroxine, TRAb, thyroid ultrasound and orbital computed tomography findings. What was amplified from RNA transcripts were TCR beta CDR3 regions. RT-PCR in the first round (using the HTBI primer set) targeted the TCR CDR3. TCRdb reprocessed the multiplex PCR reads via MiXCR and lists one record per CDR3 protein. The table has some 740,000 distinct CDR3 sequences, 14% seen once. This clonotype was picked up a small number of times. Its antigen remains unidentified. One end of the junction varies from germline; a read error may be responsible. The sample taken for sequencing was blood. This clonotype was sampled from a woman aged 18-29 years with Graves' hyperthyroidism.

CDR3 amino acids: CAICDRGHGEQYF. In nucleotides, the CDR3 is TGTGCCATCTGTGACAGGGGGCACGGCGAGCAGTACTTC. The chain carries TRBV10-3 and TRBJ2-7, with 10 bases matching TRBD1. CDR1 is ENHRY, CDR2 SYGVKD, per germline. The CDR3 covers 13 residues.